This entry describes one T cell receptor beta chain. TCRdb's copy holds only in-frame clones and misses some; the assay was immunoSEQ multiplex PCR. This table has approximately 210,000 clones, over 80% appearing once. This record comes from a study of blood T cell repertoires in COVID-19. About the research overall: Nucleic acid was either cDNA or gDNA, and it came from T cells, B-cell-depleted T cells, or PBMCs.

The germline V gene encodes CDR1 SNHLY and CDR2 FYNNEI. The germline V and J ends were trimmed by 3 bases and 6 bases, with 8 bases remaining between them. This CDR3 comprises 12 residues. The chain has TRBV2 and TRBJ1-1; D unresolved. This receptor was identified in a human donor in a cohort sampled during active COVID-19. The sequenced material came from peripheral blood. CDR3 nucleotide sequence: TGTGCCAGCAGTGACAGGTCCGCTGAAGCTTTCTTT. Translated: CASSDRSAEAFF.